This section outlines one T cell receptor (beta chain) sequence together with its context. Other DNA sequences of this sample code for an identical CDR3. From germline, CDR1 is SGHRS and CDR2 YFSETQ. This CDR3 region has 15 residues. V gave up 3 bases and J gave up 5 bases; unmatched junction bases: 6. This sample stems from a study of shared clonotypes between healthy human individuals. Repertoires were generated with immunoSEQ multiplex PCR, while TCRdb's copy carries only in-frame clones and drops some. Of approximately 470,000 clones listed, around 73% are singletons. With unsorted samples, genomic DNA was obtained from 100 million or so PBMCs.

The source is a woman in her thirties or forties in good health. Some clones in this sample may be carry-over from other donors' samples. Sequencing was performed on PBMCs. The rearrangement joins TRBV5-1 to TRBJ2-7; 12 nucleotides match TRBD2. For the CDR3, the DNA is TGCGCCAGCAGCTCTACGGGACTAGCGGGCGACGAGCAGTACTTC. It codes for CASSSTGLAGDEQYF.